The 15 T cell receptor beta chains in this list originate from one sample, sequenced in a study of CD8+CD57+ T cells in acquired aplastic anemia (dated by TCRdb to the late 2010s). The patients picked for sequencing were ones in whom flow cytometry had shown an expansion of CD8+CD57+ cells. Instrument on record: Illumina HiSeq 2000. Profiling of TCR beta VDJ combinations and CDR3 sequences used genomic DNA as the template. TCRdb reprocessing: public reads trimmed at Q25 with fastp, clones called with MiXCR, in-frame beta chains kept. Rows merge per CDR3 protein into single entries with the most common DNA and genes. This sample lists about 160,000 distinct CDR3 sequences; over 70% were detected once. Under 60% of the sample lies in the top ten. Specimen: sorted CD4+, CD8+, or CD8+CD57+ T cells (not recorded which) from PBMCs. The source is a human donor with aplastic anemia.

There are a few counts of this clonotype. The rearrangement joins TRBV25-1 to TRBJ2-5; possibly TRBD1 or TRBD2 for D (5 bases each). The germline gives CDR1 MGHDK, CDR2 SYGVNS. The V gene lost 2 bases and the J gene lost 4 bases, with 17 bases spanning the gap. CDR3 length: 16 amino acids. CDR3 DNA sequence: TGTGCCAGCAGTGAACACCGACATGTTGGGGGAGAGACCCAGTACTTC. Translating it yields CASSEHRHVGGETQYF. Using reference TRBV25-1 and TRBJ2-5 for the parts outside the CDR3, the full variable domain is EADIYQTPRYLVIGTGKKITLECSQTMGHDKMYWYQQDPGMELHLIHYSYGVNSTEKGDLSSESTVSRIRTEHFPLTLESARPSHTSQYLCASSEHRHVGGETQYFGPGTRLLVL.

V is TRBV10-3 and J is TRBJ1-5; a weak D match, TRBD1 (5 bases). V shed 1 base and J shed 0 bases, with 7 bases lying between them. Germline V gene data show CDR1 as ENHRY and CDR2 as SYGVKD. The CDR3 is made up of 15 amino acids. CDR3 coding DNA: TGTGCCATCAGTGAGTGGGGGGATAGCAATCAGCCCCAGCATTTT. This sequence encodes CAISEWGDSNQPQHF.

This clonotype has a count of ten or more. The chain couples TRBV10-3 to TRBJ2-1; 10 bases map to TRBD2. Germline V gives CDR1 ENHRY, CDR2 SYGVKD. The ends lost 6 bases at V and 3 bases at J; junction bases unmatched: 5. CDR3 length: 15 amino acids. CDR3: CAISAGTSDYNEQFF. The CDR3, as DNA: TGTGCCATCAGCGCCGGGACTAGCGACTACAATGAGCAGTTCTTC.

J is TRBJ1-1 and V is TRBV10-2; 8 bases are a match to TRBD1. Germline CDR1 and CDR2: WSHSY and SAAADI. V shed 6 bases, J shed 1 base, and the junction held 10 bases outside the gene matches. The CDR3 is 16 residues long. The CDR3 coding sequence is TGCGCCAGCAGCGGACAGGGCACAGGACGGAACACTGAAGCTTTCTTT. Its translation is CASSGQGTGRNTEAFF.

The chain employs TRBV10-1 and TRBJ2-6; D unresolved. CDR1 and CDR2 from the germline V gene are WNHNN and SYGVQD (reference sequence). The CDR3 has 16 amino acids. Trimming shortened V by 6 bases and J by 2 bases, and 14 bases separated the two germline ends. The CDR3 coding sequence is TGCGCCAGCAGCTTTATACGTGCGGCTGGGGCCAACGTCCTGACTTTC. Residues: CASSFIRAAGANVLTF.

This chain joins TRBV25-1 and TRBJ2-3; D possibly corresponds to TRBD2 (5 bases). The germline V and J ends were trimmed by 1 base and 1 base, with 9 bases remaining between them. Germline CDR1 is MGHDK and CDR2 is SYGVNS. The CDR3 sequence is 15 residues long. The CDR3 sequence: CASSELASGTDTQYF. CDR3 nucleotide sequence: TGTGCCAGCAGTGAATTAGCGAGTGGCACAGATACGCAGTATTTT. Looking up the rest from reference TRBV25-1 and TRBJ2-3 gives the full variable domain: EADIYQTPRYLVIGTGKKITLECSQTMGHDKMYWYQQDPGMELHLIHYSYGVNSTEKGDLSSESTVSRIRTEHFPLTLESARPSHTSQYLCASSELASGTDTQYFGPGTRLTVL.

The V call is TRBV19, the J call TRBJ2-7, with D tentatively TRBD1 (5 bases). Germline-derived CDR1 and CDR2 are LNHDA and SQIVND (reference sequence). The CDR3 has 15 residues. Trimming cost V 3 bases and J 5 bases, with 17 bases left between them. CDR3 in amino acids: CASSIGRRVVDEQYF. In nucleotides, the CDR3 is TGTGCCAGTAGTATTGGGCGCAGGGTGGTTGACGAGCAGTACTTC.

The chain has TRBV5-1 and TRBJ2-7; 7 positions agree with TRBD1. Germline V CDR1 and CDR2: SGHRS, YFSETQ. There are 16 residues in the CDR3. V lost 4 bases and J lost 2; bases outside the gene matches: 12. As DNA, the CDR3 is TGCGCCAGCAGCCCGACTATGGTACAGGGGACCTACGAGCAGTACTTC. Residues: CASSPTMVQGTYEQYF.

The sample holds one count of this clonotype. The CDR3 is CSVKGRGSYEQYF. The CDR3 coding sequence is TGCAGCGTTAAGGGCAGGGGATCCTACGAGCAGTACTTC. The chain links TRBV29-1 to TRBJ2-7, with a tentative D call TRBD1 (6 bases). Germline lookup yields CDR1 SQVTM and CDR2 ANQGSEA. This CDR3 comprises 13 residues. V was cut by 5 bases and J by 1 base, with 12 bases left in between.

This chain joins TRBV6-1 and TRBJ2-7, with 11 bases aligning to TRBD2. The V segment lost 11 bases and the J segment 4 bases; nucleotides outside the gene matches: 7. CDR3 length: 13 amino acids. Per the germline V gene, CDR1 is MNHNS and CDR2 is SASEGT. DNA for the CDR3: TGTGCCGTCCATAGCGGGAGGGCTTACGAGCAGTACTTC. As protein: CAVHSGRAYEQYF.

A single count supports this clonotype. The rearrangement joins TRBV7-2 to TRBJ1-4; D ambiguous. The CDR3 covers 14 residues. Trimming took 3 bases from V and 6 from J, leaving 11 bases between them. Per the germline V gene, CDR1 is SGHTA and CDR2 is FQGNSA. The DNA of the CDR3 is TGTGCCAGCAGCTTGACGACCGGGGATGAAAAACTGTTTTTT. Encoded protein: CASSLTTGDEKLFF.

The CDR3 DNA reads TGTGCCAGCAGCTTACCACAGAGCAATCAGCCCCAGCATTTT. Translated, it gives CASSLPQSNQPQHF. The gene calls are TRBV7-8 and TRBJ1-5; no reliable D call. V was shortened by 2 bases and J by 1 base, with 6 bases between the two germline ends. The CDR3 has 14 residues. Germline-derived CDR1 and CDR2 are SGHVS and FQNEAQ.

This clonotype has only a few counts. This chain connects TRBV5-1 to TRBJ2-3; 7 nucleotides align to TRBD1. Looked up from germline, CDR1 is SGHRS and CDR2 is YFSETQ. CDR3 length: 14 residues. V was clipped by 4 bases and J by 0 bases; unmatched bases: 2. The CDR3 reads CASSTGDSTDTQYF. The CDR3 DNA reads TGCGCCAGCAGCACAGGGGACAGCACAGATACGCAGTATTTT. Combining the CDR3 with reference TRBV5-1 and TRBJ2-3 gives the whole variable domain KAGVTQTPRYLIKTRGQQVTLSCSPISGHRSVSWYQQTPGQGLQFLFEYFSETQRNKGNFPGRFSGRQFSNSRSEMNVSTLELGDSALYLCASSTGDSTDTQYFGPGTRLTVL.

This clonotype was seen a single time. The rearrangement links TRBV7-2 to TRBJ2-7; a possible D gene is TRBD1 (6 bases). V was pared by 1 base and J by 5 bases, with 9 bases between. Germline V lookup: CDR1 SGHTA, CDR2 FQGNSA. The CDR3 has 13 amino acids. This chain's CDR3 is CASSLVGQNEQYF. In DNA, the CDR3 is TGTGCCAGCAGCTTAGTAGGACAGAACGAGCAGTACTTC.

The chain uses TRBV24-1 and TRBJ2-1; no clear D gene. CDR3 length: 14 amino acids. In germline, CDR1 is KGHDR, CDR2 SFDVKD. The ends were cut back, 9 bases at V and 7 bases at J, with 18 bases in the middle. The CDR3 protein is CATSGGGPGNEQFF. CDR3 nucleotide sequence: TGTGCCACCTCGGGCGGCGGTCCTGGTAATGAGCAGTTCTTC.